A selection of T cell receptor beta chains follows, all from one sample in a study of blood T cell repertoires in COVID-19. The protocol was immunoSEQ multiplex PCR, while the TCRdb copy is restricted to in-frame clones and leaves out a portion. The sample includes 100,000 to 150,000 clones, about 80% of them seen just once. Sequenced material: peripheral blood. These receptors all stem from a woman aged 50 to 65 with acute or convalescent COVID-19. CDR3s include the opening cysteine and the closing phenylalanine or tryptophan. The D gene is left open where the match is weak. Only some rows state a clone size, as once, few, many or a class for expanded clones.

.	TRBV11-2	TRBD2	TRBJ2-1	CASSLIAGAGYEQFF	TGTGCCAGCAGCTTAATAGCGGGGGCAGGGTATGAGCAGTTCTTC
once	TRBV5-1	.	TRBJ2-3	CASSLESGGGTDTQYF	TGCGCCAGCAGCTTGGAATCAGGTGGTGGCACAGATACGCAGTATTTT
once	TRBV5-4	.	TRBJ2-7	CASSPVGREANEQYF	TGTGCCAGCAGCCCGGTGGGCAGGGAGGCCAACGAGCAGTACTTC
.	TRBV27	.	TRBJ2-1	CASSPGTLYNEQFF	TGTGCCAGCAGTCCCGGGACACTTTACAATGAGCAGTTCTTC
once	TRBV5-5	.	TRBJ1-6	CASSPTNESPLHF	TGTGCCAGCAGCCCTACCAATGAATCACCCCTCCACTTT
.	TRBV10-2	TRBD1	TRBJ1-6	CASSRGQGDSPLHF	TGCGCCAGCAGTAGGGGACAGGGGGATTCACCCCTCCACTTT
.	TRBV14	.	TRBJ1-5	CASSQGAVQPQHF	TGTGCCAGCAGCCAAGGTGCGGTTCAGCCCCAGCATTTT
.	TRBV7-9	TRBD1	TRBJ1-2	CASSLQGAINYGYTF	TGTGCCAGCAGCTTACAGGGGGCGATTAACTATGGCTACACCTTC
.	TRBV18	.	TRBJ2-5	CASSHGTSYQETQYF	TGTGCCAGCTCCCATGGGACATCCTACCAAGAGACCCAGTACTTC
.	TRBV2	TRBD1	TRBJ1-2	CASSGDRGPYGYTF	TGTGCCAGCAGTGGGGACAGGGGCCCCTATGGCTACACCTTC
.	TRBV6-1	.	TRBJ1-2	CASSEGEDDYYGYTF	TGTGCCAGCAGTGAAGGAGAAGATGATTACTATGGCTACACCTTC
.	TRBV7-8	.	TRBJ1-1	CASRQKSLPGRTEAFF	TGTGCCAGCAGACAGAAAAGTTTGCCAGGGCGCACTGAAGCTTTCTTT
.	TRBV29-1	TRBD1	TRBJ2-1	CSVEGQGTNEQFF	TGCAGCGTAGAGGGACAGGGGACGAATGAGCAGTTCTTC